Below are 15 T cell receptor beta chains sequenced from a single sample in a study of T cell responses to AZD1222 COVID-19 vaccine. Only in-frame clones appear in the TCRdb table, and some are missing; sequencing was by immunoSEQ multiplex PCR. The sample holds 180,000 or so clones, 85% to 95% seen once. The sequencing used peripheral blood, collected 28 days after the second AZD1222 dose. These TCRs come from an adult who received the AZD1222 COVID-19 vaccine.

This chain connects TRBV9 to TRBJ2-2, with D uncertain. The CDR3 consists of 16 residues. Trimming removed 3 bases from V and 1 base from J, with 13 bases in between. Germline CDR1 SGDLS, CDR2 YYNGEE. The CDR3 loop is CASSGTPPRNTGELFF. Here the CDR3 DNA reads TGTGCCAGCAGCGGAACGCCGCCGCGGAACACCGGGGAGCTGTTTTTT.

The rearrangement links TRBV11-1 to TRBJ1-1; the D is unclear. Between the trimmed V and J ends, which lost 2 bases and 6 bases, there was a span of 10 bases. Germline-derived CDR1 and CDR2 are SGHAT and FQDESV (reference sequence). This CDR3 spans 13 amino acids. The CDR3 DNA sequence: TGTGCCAGCAGCTTAAGGGTTCGGGCTGAAGCTTTCTTT. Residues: CASSLRVRAEAFF.

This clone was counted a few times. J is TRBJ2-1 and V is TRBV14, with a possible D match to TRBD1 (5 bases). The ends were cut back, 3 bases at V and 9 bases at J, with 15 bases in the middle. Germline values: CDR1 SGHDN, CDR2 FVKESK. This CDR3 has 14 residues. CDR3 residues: CASSQFQGGVEQFF. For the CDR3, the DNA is TGTGCCAGCAGCCAGTTCCAGGGTGGTGTTGAGCAGTTCTTC.

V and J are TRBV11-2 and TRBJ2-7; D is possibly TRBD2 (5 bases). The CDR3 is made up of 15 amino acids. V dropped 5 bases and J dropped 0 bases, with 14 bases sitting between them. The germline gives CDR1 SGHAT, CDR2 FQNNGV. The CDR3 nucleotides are TGTGCCAGCAGCCCTGACTACCCTTCCTCCTACGAGCAGTACTTC. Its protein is CASSPDYPSSYEQYF. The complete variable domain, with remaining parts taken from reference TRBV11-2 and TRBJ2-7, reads EAGVAQSPRYKIIEKRQSVAFWCNPISGHATLYWYQQILGQGPKLLIQFQNNGVVDDSQLPKDRFSAERLKGVDSTLKIQPAKLEDSAVYLCASSPDYPSSYEQYFGPGTRLTVT.

The CDR3 loop is CASSLGAQVVKTQYF. Here the CDR3 DNA reads TGTGCCAGCAGCTTAGGGGCCCAAGTAGTAAAGACCCAGTACTTC. This chain connects TRBV7-2 to TRBJ2-5; no reliable D call. Trimming took off 1 base at V and 6 bases at J, with 15 bases between the two ends. Germline values: CDR1 SGHTA, CDR2 FQGNSA. The CDR3 loop spans 15 amino acids.

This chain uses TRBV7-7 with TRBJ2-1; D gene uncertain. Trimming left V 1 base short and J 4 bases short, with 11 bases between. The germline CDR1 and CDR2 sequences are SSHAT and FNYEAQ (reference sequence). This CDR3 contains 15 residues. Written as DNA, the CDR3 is TGTGCCAGCAGCTTAGGCGCGGTGGGTTACAATGAGCAGTTCTTC. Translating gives CASSLGAVGYNEQFF.

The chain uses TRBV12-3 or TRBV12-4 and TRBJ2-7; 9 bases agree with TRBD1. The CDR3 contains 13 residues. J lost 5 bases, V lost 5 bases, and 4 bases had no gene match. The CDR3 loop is CASSRQGGDEQYF. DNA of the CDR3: TGTGCCAGCAGTCGACAGGGGGGGGACGAGCAGTACTTC.

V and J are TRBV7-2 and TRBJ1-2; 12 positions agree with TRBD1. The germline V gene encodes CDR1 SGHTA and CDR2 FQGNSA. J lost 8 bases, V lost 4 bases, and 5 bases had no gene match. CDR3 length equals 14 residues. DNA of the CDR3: TGTGCCAGCAGCTGGGACAGGGGGCTTTGGGGCTACACCTTC. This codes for CASSWDRGLWGYTF. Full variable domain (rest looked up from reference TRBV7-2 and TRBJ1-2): GAGVSQSPSNKVTEKGKDVELRCDPISGHTALYWYRQSLGQGLEFLIYFQGNSAPDKSGLPSDRFSAERTGGSVSTLTIQRTQQEDSAVYLCASSWDRGLWGYTFGSGTRLTVV.

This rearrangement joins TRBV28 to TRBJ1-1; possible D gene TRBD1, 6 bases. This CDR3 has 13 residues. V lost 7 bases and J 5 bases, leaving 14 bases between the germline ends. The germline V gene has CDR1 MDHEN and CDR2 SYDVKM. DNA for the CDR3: TGTGCCAGCACCGTTGGGGGGCAAACTGAAGCTTTCTTT. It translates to CASTVGGQTEAFF.

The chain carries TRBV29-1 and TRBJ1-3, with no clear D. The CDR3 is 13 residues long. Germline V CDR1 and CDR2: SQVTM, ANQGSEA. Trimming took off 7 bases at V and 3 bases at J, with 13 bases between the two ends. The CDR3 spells CSGVYDLGNTIYF. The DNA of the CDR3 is TGCAGCGGCGTTTATGATCTTGGAAACACCATATATTTT. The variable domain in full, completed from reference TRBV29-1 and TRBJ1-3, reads SAVISQKPSRDICQRGTSLTIQCQVDSQVTMMFWYRQQPGQSLTLIATANQGSEATYESGFVIDKFPISRPNLTFSTLTVSNMSPEDSSIYLCSGVYDLGNTIYFGEGSWLTVV.

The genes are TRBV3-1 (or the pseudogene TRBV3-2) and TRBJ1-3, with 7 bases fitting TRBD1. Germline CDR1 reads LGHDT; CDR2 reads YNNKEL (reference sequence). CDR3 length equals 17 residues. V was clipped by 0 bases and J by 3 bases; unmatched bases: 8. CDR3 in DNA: TGTGCCAGCAGCCAAGATTCAGCAGGGGGTCGTGGAAACACCATATATTTT. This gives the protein CASSQDSAGGRGNTIYF.

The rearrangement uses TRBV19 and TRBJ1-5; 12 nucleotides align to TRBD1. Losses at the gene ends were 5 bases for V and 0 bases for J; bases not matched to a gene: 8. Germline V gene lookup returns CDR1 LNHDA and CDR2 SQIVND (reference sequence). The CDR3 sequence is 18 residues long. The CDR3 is CASSARGQGANSNQPQHF. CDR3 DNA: TGTGCCAGTAGTGCTAGGGGACAGGGGGCGAATAGCAATCAGCCCCAGCATTTT.

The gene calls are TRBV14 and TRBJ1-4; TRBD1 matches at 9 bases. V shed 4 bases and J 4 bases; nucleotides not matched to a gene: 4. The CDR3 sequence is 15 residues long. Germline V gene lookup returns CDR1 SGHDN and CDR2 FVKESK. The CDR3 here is CASSPLGQGNEKLFF. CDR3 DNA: TGTGCCAGCAGCCCCCTGGGACAGGGTAATGAAAAACTGTTTTTT.

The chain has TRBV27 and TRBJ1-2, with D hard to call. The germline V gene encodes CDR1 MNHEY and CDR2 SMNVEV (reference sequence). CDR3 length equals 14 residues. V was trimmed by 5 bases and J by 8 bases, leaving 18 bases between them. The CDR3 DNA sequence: TGTGCCAGCAGTCCCCGCCCCGGGCGTGGGGGCTACACCTTC. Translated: CASSPRPGRGGYTF.

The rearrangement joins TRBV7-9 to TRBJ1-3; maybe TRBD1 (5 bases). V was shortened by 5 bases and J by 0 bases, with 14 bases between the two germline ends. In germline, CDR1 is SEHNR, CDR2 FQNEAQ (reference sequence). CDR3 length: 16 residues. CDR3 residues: CASSPTLTDSGNTIYF. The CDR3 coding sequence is TGTGCCAGCAGCCCTACCCTGACAGACTCTGGAAACACCATATATTTT.